Sequencing of this T cell receptor (beta chain) was carried out in a study of monozygotic twins with inflammatory bowel disease. The germline V gene encodes CDR1 MDHEN and CDR2 SYDVKM. The CDR3 runs 16 residues. TCRdb reprocessed the 5' RACE reads and keeps a single row for each CDR3 protein, giving no DNA. In all, the sample yields under 200,000 distinct CDR3 sequences. The chain combines TRBV28 with TRBJ2-1; TCRdb outputs TRBD2, but without DNA this stays unchecked. The sample comprised blood. The TCR was taken from a human donor with ulcerative colitis or Crohn's disease, or a healthy co-twin of an affected twin (not recorded which). The CDR3 sequence is CASRTMRGTYGGEQFF.